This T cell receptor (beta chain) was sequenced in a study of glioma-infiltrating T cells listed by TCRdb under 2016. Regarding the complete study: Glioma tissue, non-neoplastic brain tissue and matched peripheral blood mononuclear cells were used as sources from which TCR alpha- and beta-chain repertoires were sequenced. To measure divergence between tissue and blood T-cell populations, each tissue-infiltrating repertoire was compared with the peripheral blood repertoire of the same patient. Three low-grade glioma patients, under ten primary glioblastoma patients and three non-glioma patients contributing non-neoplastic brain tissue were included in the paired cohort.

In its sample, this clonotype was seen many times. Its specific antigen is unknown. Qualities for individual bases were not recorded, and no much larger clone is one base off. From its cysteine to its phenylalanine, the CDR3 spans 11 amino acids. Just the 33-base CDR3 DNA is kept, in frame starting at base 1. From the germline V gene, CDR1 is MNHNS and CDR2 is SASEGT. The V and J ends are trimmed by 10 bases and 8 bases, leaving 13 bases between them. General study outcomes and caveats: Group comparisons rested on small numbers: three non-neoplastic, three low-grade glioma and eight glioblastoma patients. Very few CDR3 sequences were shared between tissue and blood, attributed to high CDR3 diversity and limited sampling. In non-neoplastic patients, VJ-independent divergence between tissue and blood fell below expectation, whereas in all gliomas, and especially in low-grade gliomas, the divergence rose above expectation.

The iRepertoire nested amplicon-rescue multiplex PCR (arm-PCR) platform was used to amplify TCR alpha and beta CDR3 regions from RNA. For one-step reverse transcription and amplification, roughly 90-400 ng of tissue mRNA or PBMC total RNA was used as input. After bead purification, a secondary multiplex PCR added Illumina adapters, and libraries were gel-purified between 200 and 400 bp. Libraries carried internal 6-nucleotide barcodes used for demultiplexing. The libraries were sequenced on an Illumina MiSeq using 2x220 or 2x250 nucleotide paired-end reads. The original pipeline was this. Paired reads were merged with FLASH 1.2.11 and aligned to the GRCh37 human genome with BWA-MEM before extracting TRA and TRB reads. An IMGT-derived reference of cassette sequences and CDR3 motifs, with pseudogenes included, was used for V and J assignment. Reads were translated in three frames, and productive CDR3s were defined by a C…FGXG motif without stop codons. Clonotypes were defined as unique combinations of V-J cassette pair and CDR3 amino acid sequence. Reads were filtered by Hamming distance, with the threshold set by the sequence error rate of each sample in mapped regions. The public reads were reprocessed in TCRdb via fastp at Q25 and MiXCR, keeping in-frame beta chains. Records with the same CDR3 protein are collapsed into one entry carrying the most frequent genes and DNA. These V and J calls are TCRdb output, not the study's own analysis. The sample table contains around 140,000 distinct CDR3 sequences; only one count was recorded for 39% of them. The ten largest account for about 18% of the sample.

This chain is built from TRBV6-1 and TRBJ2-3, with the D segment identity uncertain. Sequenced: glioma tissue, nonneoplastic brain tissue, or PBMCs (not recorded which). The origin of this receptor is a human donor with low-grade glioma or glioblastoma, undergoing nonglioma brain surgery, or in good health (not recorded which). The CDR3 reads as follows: CATLLAGTQYF. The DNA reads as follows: TGTGCCACCCTACTCGCCGGTACGCAGTATTTT.